Given below is one TCR beta chain in context. Produced via immunoSEQ multiplex PCR; TCRdb's table is partial and in-frame only. The sample yields about 68,000 clones, roughly 94% seen once. The source of the sample is a study of T cell changes during pregnancy in multiple sclerosis. The length of the CDR3 is 17 residues. Per the germline V gene, CDR1 is LNHDA and CDR2 is SQIVND (reference sequence). V was cut by 1 base and J by 5 bases, with 18 bases left in between. This clonotype originated in a female donor in good health, enrolled as a control in a pregnancy study. The sequences come from peripheral blood, collected in the second trimester of pregnancy. J is TRBJ1-5 and V is TRBV19, with D tentatively TRBD1 (5 bases). DNA of the CDR3: TGTGCCAGTAGTATAGGGACGCAGGGCAGTTTTGATCAGCCCCAGCATTTT. Translating it yields CASSIGTQGSFDQPQHF.